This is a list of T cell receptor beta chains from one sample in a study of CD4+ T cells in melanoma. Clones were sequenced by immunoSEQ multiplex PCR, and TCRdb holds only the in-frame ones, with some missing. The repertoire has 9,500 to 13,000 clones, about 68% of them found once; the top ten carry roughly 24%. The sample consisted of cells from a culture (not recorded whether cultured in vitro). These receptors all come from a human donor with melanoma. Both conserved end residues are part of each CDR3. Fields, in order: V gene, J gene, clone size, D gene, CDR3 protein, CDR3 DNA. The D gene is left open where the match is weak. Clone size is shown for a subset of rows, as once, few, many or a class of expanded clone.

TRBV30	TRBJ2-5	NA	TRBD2	CAWRGGRGGLETQYF	TGTGCCTGGAGAGGAGGTCGGGGGGGCTTGGAGACCCAGTACTTC
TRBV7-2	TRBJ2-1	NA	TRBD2	CASSLLAGGHSEQFF	TGTGCCAGCAGCTTACTAGCGGGGGGCCACTCGGAGCAGTTCTTC
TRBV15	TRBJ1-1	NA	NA	CATSRERREAEAFF	TGTGCCACCAGCAGAGAACGGCGGGAAGCTGAAGCTTTCTTT
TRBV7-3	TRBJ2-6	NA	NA	CASSLRAQVGANVLTF	TGTGCCAGCAGCTTACGGGCACAGGTCGGGGCCAACGTCCTGACTTTC
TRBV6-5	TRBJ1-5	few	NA	CASWGAGNQPQHF	TGTGCCAGCTGGGGGGCCGGCAATCAGCCCCAGCATTTT
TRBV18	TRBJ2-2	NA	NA	CASSLSWDRTGELFF	TGTGCCAGCTCACTAAGCTGGGACCGCACCGGGGAGCTGTTTTTT
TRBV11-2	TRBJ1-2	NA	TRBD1	CASSLQGQGGYGYTF	TGTGCCAGCAGCTTACAGGGACAGGGTGGCTATGGCTACACCTTC
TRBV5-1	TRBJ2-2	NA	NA	CASSLGGFTGELFF	TGCGCCAGCAGCTTAGGGGGTTTTACCGGGGAGCTGTTTTTT
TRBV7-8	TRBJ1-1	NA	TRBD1	CASSLTGQGLTEAFF	TGTGCCAGCAGCTTAACTGGACAGGGGTTGACTGAAGCTTTCTTT
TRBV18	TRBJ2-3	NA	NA	CASREGGGTDTQYF	TGTGCCAGCCGGGAAGGGGGAGGCACAGATACGCAGTATTTT
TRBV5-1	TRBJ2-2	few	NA	CASSWGTSGELFF	TGCGCCAGCAGCTGGGGGACATCCGGGGAGCTGTTTTTT
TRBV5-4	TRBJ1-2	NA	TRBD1	CASSPQKGGTALPSNYGYTF	TGTGCCAGCAGCCCACAAAAGGGCGGGACAGCCCTTCCATCTAACTATGGCTACACCTTC
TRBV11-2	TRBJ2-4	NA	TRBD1	CASSSTTGGVIQYF	TGTGCCAGCAGCTCGACGACAGGGGGTGTCATTCAGTACTTC
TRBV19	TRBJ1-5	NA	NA	CASSPLGQGISNQPQHF	TGTGCCAGTAGTCCGTTGGGTCAGGGGATAAGCAATCAGCCCCAGCATTTT
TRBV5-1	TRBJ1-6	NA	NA	CAISRDTNSPLHF	TGCGCCATCAGCAGGGACACCAATTCACCCCTCCACTTT
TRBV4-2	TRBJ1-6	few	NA	CASSQDRSNSPLHF	TGTGCCAGCAGCCAGGACAGAAGTAATTCACCCCTCCACTTT
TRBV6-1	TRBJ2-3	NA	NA	CASRAGASTDTQYF	TGTGCCAGCAGGGCGGGGGCCAGCACAGATACGCAGTATTTT
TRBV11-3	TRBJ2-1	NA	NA	CASSLSLYNEQFF	TGTGCCAGCAGCTTAAGCTTGTACAATGAGCAGTTCTTC
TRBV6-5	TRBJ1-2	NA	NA	CASRGSYGYTF	TGTGCCAGCAGGGGGTCCTATGGCTACACCTTC
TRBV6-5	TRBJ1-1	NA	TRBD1	CASSAGQYEAFF	TGTGCCAGCAGCGCGGGACAGTATGAAGCTTTCTTT
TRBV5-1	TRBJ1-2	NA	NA	CASSLGTGLTGYTF	TGCGCCAGCAGCTTGGGAACAGGACTGACTGGCTACACCTTC
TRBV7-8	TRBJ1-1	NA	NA	CASSLRHSNTEAFF	TGTGCCAGCAGCTTACGGCACAGCAACACTGAAGCTTTCTTT
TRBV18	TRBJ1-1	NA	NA	CASSPGRGPLLNTEAFF	TGTGCCAGCTCACCAGGTCGGGGGCCCCTATTGAACACTGAAGCTTTCTTT
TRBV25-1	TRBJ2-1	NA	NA	CASSGDINEQFF	TGTGCCAGCAGTGGAGATATCAATGAGCAGTTCTTC
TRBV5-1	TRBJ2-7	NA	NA	CASSLGAGVGEQYF	TGCGCCAGCAGCTTGGGGGCAGGGGTTGGCGAGCAGTACTTC
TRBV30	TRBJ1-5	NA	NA	CAWSVNDNQPQHF	TGTGCCTGGAGTGTAAACGACAATCAGCCCCAGCATTTT
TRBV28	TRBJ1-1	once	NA	CASSLNPRFEAFF	TGTGCCAGCAGTTTGAACCCCCGGTTTGAAGCTTTCTTT
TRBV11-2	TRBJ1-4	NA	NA	CASSLSRIATNEKLFF	TGTGCCAGCAGCTTATCACGGATTGCAACTAATGAAAAACTGTTTTTT
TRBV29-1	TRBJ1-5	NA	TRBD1	CSVLGTAGQPQHF	TGCAGCGTTCTTGGGACAGCGGGACAGCCCCAGCATTTT
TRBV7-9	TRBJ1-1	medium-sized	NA	CASSPKTGNTEAFF	TGTGCCAGCAGCCCAAAGACAGGGAACACTGAAGCTTTCTTT
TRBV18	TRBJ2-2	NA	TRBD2	CASSPSGGSGELFF	TGTGCCAGCTCACCGAGCGGGGGGTCCGGGGAGCTGTTTTTT
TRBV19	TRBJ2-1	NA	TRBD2	CASKPGGSYNEQFF	TGTGCCAGCAAACCGGGGGGGTCCTACAATGAGCAGTTCTTC
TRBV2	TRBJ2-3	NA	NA	CASGLRGSTDTQYF	TGTGCCAGCGGCTTGCGGGGCAGCACAGATACGCAGTATTTT
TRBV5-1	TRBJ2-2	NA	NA	CASSLVGLGTGELFF	TGCGCCAGCAGCTTGGTGGGTTTAGGGACCGGGGAGCTGTTTTTT
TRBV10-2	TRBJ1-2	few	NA	CASSESQDYGYTF	TGCGCCAGCAGTGAATCGCAGGACTATGGCTACACCTTC
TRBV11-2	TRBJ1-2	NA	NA	CASSFMDKGNYGYTF	TGTGCCAGCAGCTTCATGGACAAGGGGAACTATGGCTACACCTTC
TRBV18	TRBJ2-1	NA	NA	CASSRTDSPSNEQFF	TGTGCCAGCTCACGGACCGATTCCCCTTCCAATGAGCAGTTCTTC
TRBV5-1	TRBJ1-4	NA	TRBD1	CASSVRGQNEKLFF	TGCGCCAGCAGCGTCAGGGGGCAGAACGAAAAACTGTTTTTT
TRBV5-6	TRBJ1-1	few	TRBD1	CASSLGTATEAFF	TGTGCCAGCAGCCTCGGGACAGCTACTGAAGCTTTCTTT
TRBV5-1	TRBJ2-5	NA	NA	CASSPGKHRAPETQYF	TGCGCCAGCAGCCCAGGGAAACACAGGGCTCCGGAGACCCAGTACTTC
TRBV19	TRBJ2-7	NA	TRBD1	CASSSQAGTVDRQYF	TGTGCCAGTAGTTCCCAAGCCGGGACAGTGGATAGGCAGTACTTC
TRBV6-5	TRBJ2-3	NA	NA	CASSYQGSIGTDTQYF	TGTGCCAGCAGTTATCAGGGAAGTATAGGCACAGATACGCAGTATTTT
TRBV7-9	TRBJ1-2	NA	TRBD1	CASSLGSGQGNYGYTF	TGTGCCAGCAGCTTAGGGAGCGGACAGGGAAACTATGGCTACACCTTC
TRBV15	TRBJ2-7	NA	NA	CATSSTRLGQTKSSYEQYF	TGTGCCACCAGCAGTACTCGTCTTGGGCAGACTAAAAGCTCCTACGAGCAGTACTTC
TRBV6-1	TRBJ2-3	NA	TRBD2	CASISGDSFSDTQYF	TGTGCCAGCATCAGCGGGGACTCATTTTCAGATACGCAGTATTTT
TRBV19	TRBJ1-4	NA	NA	CASSIGSRQPNEKLFF	TGTGCCAGTAGTATAGGAAGTCGGCAGCCGAATGAAAAACTGTTTTTT
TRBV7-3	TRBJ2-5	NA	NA	CASTPSGSETQYF	TGTGCCAGCACCCCGAGTGGGTCGGAGACCCAGTACTTC
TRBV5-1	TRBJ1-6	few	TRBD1	CASRPDRGISPLHF	TGCGCCAGCAGACCAGACAGGGGCATTTCACCCCTCCACTTT
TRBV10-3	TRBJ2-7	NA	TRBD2	CANQLAGGYEQYF	TGTGCCAACCAGTTGGCGGGGGGTTACGAGCAGTACTTC
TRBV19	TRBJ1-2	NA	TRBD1	CASSPGTGKKRNGYTF	TGTGCCAGTAGTCCCGGGACAGGGAAGAAGAGAAATGGCTACACCTTC